The rows below give T cell receptor beta chains drawn from one sample of a study of shared clonotypes between healthy human individuals. Only in-frame clones appear in the TCRdb table, and some are missing; sequencing was by immunoSEQ multiplex PCR. The sample has 2 million to 2.5 million clones, under 95% seen once; the top ten hold approximately 0.4%. Sequencing input: naive CD4+ T cells from PBMCs. The receptor set was obtained from a man aged 18-30 years in good health. Some clones in this sample may be carry-over from other donors' samples. Both conserved end residues are part of each CDR3. The D gene is left open where the match is weak. Where a row states a size, it is once, few, many or the class of an expanded clone; other rows omit it.

CDR3nt: TGTGCCATCAGTGAGTCGGATCCTAATGAGCAGTTCTTC
CDR3aa: CAISESDPNEQFF
v_gene: TRBV10-3
j_gene: TRBJ2-1
d_gene: NA
abundance: NA

CDR3nt: TGTGCCAGCAGTTTATCTCGTTCAGGACTAGTCAATGAGCAGTTCTTC
CDR3aa: CASSLSRSGLVNEQFF
v_gene: TRBV27
j_gene: TRBJ2-1
d_gene: TRBD2
abundance: NA

CDR3nt: TGTGCCAGCAGCTTCCCGGGAGCGCCGAACACCGGGGAGCTGTTTTTT
CDR3aa: CASSFPGAPNTGELFF
v_gene: TRBV7-9
j_gene: TRBJ2-2
d_gene: NA
abundance: NA

CDR3nt: TGTGCCAGCAGCGTATGGACTAGTTTAGGCGGGGAGCTGTTTTTT
CDR3aa: CASSVWTSLGGELFF
v_gene: TRBV7-2
j_gene: TRBJ2-2
d_gene: TRBD2
abundance: NA

CDR3nt: TGTGCCAGCAGCTTATTTGCGGGGCCTACTAGGAGTGAGCAGTTCTTC
CDR3aa: CASSLFAGPTRSEQFF
v_gene: TRBV7-2
j_gene: TRBJ2-1
d_gene: NA
abundance: NA

CDR3nt: TGTGCCTCCACTCCAGGGTTTGGCTATGGCTACACCTTC
CDR3aa: CASTPGFGYGYTF
v_gene: TRBV19
j_gene: TRBJ1-2
d_gene: NA
abundance: NA

CDR3nt: TGCGCCAGCAGCTTCAGAGGTAGGGCGTTCACAGATACGCAGTATTTT
CDR3aa: CASSFRGRAFTDTQYF
v_gene: TRBV5-1
j_gene: TRBJ2-3
d_gene: NA
abundance: NA

CDR3nt: TGCGCCAGCAGCCAAGATGTCGGACAGGGTGGCTACGAGCAGTACTTC
CDR3aa: CASSQDVGQGGYEQYF
v_gene: TRBV4-3
j_gene: TRBJ2-7
d_gene: TRBD1
abundance: NA

CDR3nt: TGTGCCAGCAGCCCCGGGAGAGCTTTTGCAAACATTCAGTACTTC
CDR3aa: CASSPGRAFANIQYF
v_gene: TRBV6-5
j_gene: TRBJ2-4
d_gene: NA
abundance: NA

CDR3nt: TGCGCCAGCAGCCAAGTCACAGTGAACACTGAAGCTTTCTTT
CDR3aa: CASSQVTVNTEAFF
v_gene: TRBV4-3
j_gene: TRBJ1-1
d_gene: NA
abundance: NA

CDR3nt: TGCGCCAGCAGCTCGGGCCCTTCAGGGGAGCAGTTCTTC
CDR3aa: CASSSGPSGEQFF
v_gene: TRBV5-1
j_gene: TRBJ2-1
d_gene: NA
abundance: NA

CDR3nt: TGTGCCAGCAGAAACGCCGGGGGGGGATCTGAGCAGTTCTTC
CDR3aa: CASRNAGGGSEQFF
v_gene: TRBV6-5
j_gene: TRBJ2-1
d_gene: TRBD2
abundance: NA

CDR3nt: TGCAGCGAGTCCTCAAACTATGGCCACACCTTC
CDR3aa: CSESSNYGHTF
v_gene: TRBV29-1
j_gene: TRBJ1-2
d_gene: NA
abundance: NA

CDR3nt: TGTGCCAGCAGTTTAGGGGGAGCAACTAATGAAAAACTGTTTTTT
CDR3aa: CASSLGGATNEKLFF
v_gene: TRBV28
j_gene: TRBJ1-4
d_gene: NA
abundance: NA

CDR3nt: TGTGCCAGCAGCCAACAGGCGAACACTGAAGCTTTCTTT
CDR3aa: CASSQQANTEAFF
v_gene: TRBV7-9
j_gene: TRBJ1-1
d_gene: NA
abundance: NA

CDR3nt: TGTGCCAGTTCGCGGGACCGAAACCTCTATGGCTACACCTTC
CDR3aa: CASSRDRNLYGYTF
v_gene: TRBV6-5
j_gene: TRBJ1-2
d_gene: NA
abundance: NA

CDR3nt: TGCAGCGTTGCTTCGGGAAAAGAGACCCAGTACTTC
CDR3aa: CSVASGKETQYF
v_gene: TRBV29-1
j_gene: TRBJ2-5
d_gene: NA
abundance: NA

CDR3nt: TGTGCCAGCAGCTCCTTAGACAGTACCTACTATGGCTACACCTTC
CDR3aa: CASSSLDSTYYGYTF
v_gene: TRBV7-9
j_gene: TRBJ1-2
d_gene: NA
abundance: NA

CDR3nt: TGTGCCAGCAGTCCAAGAACTAACTATGGCTACACCTTC
CDR3aa: CASSPRTNYGYTF
v_gene: TRBV14
j_gene: TRBJ1-2
d_gene: NA
abundance: NA

CDR3nt: TGTGCCAGCAGTGTAGCGGGACATACACTAGCCAAAAACATTCAGTACTTC
CDR3aa: CASSVAGHTLAKNIQYF
v_gene: TRBV6-1
j_gene: TRBJ2-4
d_gene: TRBD2
abundance: NA

CDR3nt: TGCGCCAGCAGCTTGGCCGGCTCGAGCTCCTACAATGAGCAGTTCTTC
CDR3aa: CASSLAGSSSYNEQFF
v_gene: TRBV5-1
j_gene: TRBJ2-1
d_gene: NA
abundance: NA

CDR3nt: TGTGCCAGCAGCTTCATCATAGCGGGAGGCCAAGAGACCCAGTACTTC
CDR3aa: CASSFIIAGGQETQYF
v_gene: TRBV7-2
j_gene: TRBJ2-5
d_gene: TRBD2
abundance: NA

CDR3nt: TGTGCCAGCAGCGTCAACAGGGTTGGAGCTTTCTTT
CDR3aa: CASSVNRVGAFF
v_gene: TRBV7-2
j_gene: TRBJ1-1
d_gene: NA
abundance: few

CDR3nt: TGTGCCAGCAGCTTTAGCGGTATCGGGGATACGCAGTATTTT
CDR3aa: CASSFSGIGDTQYF
v_gene: TRBV7-2
j_gene: TRBJ2-3
d_gene: NA
abundance: NA

CDR3nt: TGCGCCAGCAGTCCACCCAGGCGGGGGTCCTACGAGCAGTACTTC
CDR3aa: CASSPPRRGSYEQYF
v_gene: TRBV5-1
j_gene: TRBJ2-7
d_gene: TRBD2
abundance: NA

CDR3nt: TGTGCCAGCAGCTTAATAGGGGGCACTGAAGCTTTCTTT
CDR3aa: CASSLIGGTEAFF
v_gene: TRBV7-2
j_gene: TRBJ1-1
d_gene: NA
abundance: NA

CDR3nt: TGCGCCAGCAGCTTGGTGGGACTAGCGGGAGAGAATGAGCAGTTCTTC
CDR3aa: CASSLVGLAGENEQFF
v_gene: TRBV5-1
j_gene: TRBJ2-1
d_gene: TRBD2
abundance: once

CDR3nt: TGTGCCAGCAGCGTAAGCAAGTTGAACACTGAAGCTTTCTTT
CDR3aa: CASSVSKLNTEAFF
v_gene: TRBV9
j_gene: TRBJ1-1
d_gene: NA
abundance: NA

CDR3nt: TGTGCCAGCAGCGCACAGGGGGCGGGTAACTATGGCTACACCTTC
CDR3aa: CASSAQGAGNYGYTF
v_gene: TRBV28
j_gene: TRBJ1-2
d_gene: TRBD1
abundance: NA

CDR3nt: TGTGCCAGCAGCCCCCAAGGGGGAACTAGCGGGGGTTCCCATGAGCAGTTCTTC
CDR3aa: CASSPQGGTSGGSHEQFF
v_gene: TRBV9
j_gene: TRBJ2-1
d_gene: TRBD2
abundance: NA

CDR3nt: TGTGCCACCAGCAGAGCTAAGACCTATGGCTACACCTTC
CDR3aa: CATSRAKTYGYTF
v_gene: TRBV15
j_gene: TRBJ1-2
d_gene: NA
abundance: NA

CDR3nt: TGCACCAGCAGCCGGACAGACGGTGGCTACACCTTC
CDR3aa: CTSSRTDGGYTF
v_gene: TRBV1
j_gene: TRBJ1-2
d_gene: NA
abundance: NA

CDR3nt: TGTGCCACCTCCCTCTCGGGGGGGCTGGGGAAAACTGAAGCTTTCTTT
CDR3aa: CATSLSGGLGKTEAFF
v_gene: TRBV28
j_gene: TRBJ1-1
d_gene: NA
abundance: NA

CDR3nt: TGCGCCAGCAGCTCCTCTCTAGCGGGAAGTTCGGAGACCCAGTACTTC
CDR3aa: CASSSSLAGSSETQYF
v_gene: TRBV5-1
j_gene: TRBJ2-5
d_gene: TRBD2
abundance: NA

CDR3nt: TGCGCCAGCAGCCAAGCCCTGCCTCTAGCGGGCGGGAAGGGCGAGCAGTACTTC
CDR3aa: CASSQALPLAGGKGEQYF
v_gene: TRBV4-3
j_gene: TRBJ2-7
d_gene: TRBD2
abundance: NA

CDR3nt: TGTGCCAGCAGTATGGGGACATACAATGAGCAGTTCTTC
CDR3aa: CASSMGTYNEQFF
v_gene: TRBV6-1
j_gene: TRBJ2-1
d_gene: NA
abundance: NA

CDR3nt: TGTGCCAGCGGGGGACTAGCCTACAATGAGCAGTTCTTC
CDR3aa: CASGGLAYNEQFF
v_gene: TRBV2
j_gene: TRBJ2-1
d_gene: TRBD2
abundance: NA

CDR3nt: TGCGCCAGCGCCCGGGGAGGACTAGCGGGAGTCAGCCAAGAGACCCAGTACTTC
CDR3aa: CASARGGLAGVSQETQYF
v_gene: TRBV5-1
j_gene: TRBJ2-5
d_gene: TRBD2
abundance: NA

CDR3nt: TGTGCCAGCAGTAGCCAGGGCGTCCGTCTCTATGGCTACACCTTC
CDR3aa: CASSSQGVRLYGYTF
v_gene: TRBV6-5
j_gene: TRBJ1-2
d_gene: NA
abundance: NA

CDR3nt: TGTGCCAGCGCCCTAACCAAGACGAACACCGGGGAGCTGTTTTTT
CDR3aa: CASALTKTNTGELFF
v_gene: TRBV28
j_gene: TRBJ2-2
d_gene: NA
abundance: NA

CDR3nt: TGTGCCAGCTCACCTATGACTAGCGGGAGCTCCTACAATGAGCAGTTCTTC
CDR3aa: CASSPMTSGSSYNEQFF
v_gene: TRBV18
j_gene: TRBJ2-1
d_gene: TRBD2
abundance: NA

CDR3nt: TGTGCCAGCAGTTGGGACAGCCGTCCCTACGAGCAGTACTTC
CDR3aa: CASSWDSRPYEQYF
v_gene: TRBV6-1
j_gene: TRBJ2-7
d_gene: TRBD1
abundance: NA

CDR3nt: TGTGCCAGCAGCGCTCCTCAGGGGGCGGGTAACTATGGCTACACCTTC
CDR3aa: CASSAPQGAGNYGYTF
v_gene: TRBV28
j_gene: TRBJ1-2
d_gene: TRBD1
abundance: NA

CDR3nt: TGTGCCAGTAGTACCGGGGTCCGGGGTCAGCCCCAGCATTTT
CDR3aa: CASSTGVRGQPQHF
v_gene: TRBV19
j_gene: TRBJ1-5
d_gene: NA
abundance: NA

CDR3nt: TGTGCCAGCAGTGACCTTTCCAGGGAGGGCGAGCAGTACTTC
CDR3aa: CASSDLSREGEQYF
v_gene: TRBV2
j_gene: TRBJ2-7
d_gene: TRBD2
abundance: NA

CDR3nt: TGTGCCAGCAGCCCCGTCACGGGAAGAGAGACCCAGTACTTC
CDR3aa: CASSPVTGRETQYF
v_gene: TRBV7-7
j_gene: TRBJ2-5
d_gene: NA
abundance: NA

CDR3nt: TGCGCCAGCAGCGCCGGACAGGAGACCTACGAGCAGTACTTC
CDR3aa: CASSAGQETYEQYF
v_gene: TRBV5-1
j_gene: TRBJ2-7
d_gene: TRBD1
abundance: NA

CDR3nt: TGTGCCAGCAGCTTAGCCCCTCGGACCCAACAGAATGAAAAACTGTTTTTT
CDR3aa: CASSLAPRTQQNEKLFF
v_gene: TRBV7-8
j_gene: TRBJ1-4
d_gene: NA
abundance: NA

CDR3nt: TGTGCCAGCAGCTTGGAGGGACTAGCGGGATTCAATGAGCAGTTCTTC
CDR3aa: CASSLEGLAGFNEQFF
v_gene: TRBV7-3
j_gene: TRBJ2-1
d_gene: TRBD2
abundance: NA

CDR3nt: TGTGCCAGCAGTGGGTCGGTTCGCACGCAGTATTTT
CDR3aa: CASSGSVRTQYF
v_gene: TRBV2
j_gene: TRBJ2-3
d_gene: NA
abundance: NA

CDR3nt: TGTGCCAGCAGTTTCGGACTAGCGAGTGAGACCCAGTACTTC
CDR3aa: CASSFGLASETQYF
v_gene: TRBV28
j_gene: TRBJ2-5
d_gene: TRBD2
abundance: NA

CDR3nt: TGTGCCAGCAGGCGAAGACCACGGGGGGACACTGAAGCTTTCTTT
CDR3aa: CASRRRPRGDTEAFF
v_gene: TRBV6-5
j_gene: TRBJ1-1
d_gene: NA
abundance: NA

CDR3nt: TGCGCCAGCAGCTGGGGACTGTCGAATGAGCAGTTCTTC
CDR3aa: CASSWGLSNEQFF
v_gene: TRBV5-1
j_gene: TRBJ2-1
d_gene: NA
abundance: NA

CDR3nt: TGCGCCAGCAGAGGGGGACTAGCGCGTTCCTACAATGAGCAGTTCTTC
CDR3aa: CASRGGLARSYNEQFF
v_gene: TRBV5-1
j_gene: TRBJ2-1
d_gene: TRBD2
abundance: NA

CDR3nt: TGTGCCAGCAGCCAAGTGGGCTCCCAAGAGACCCAGTACTTC
CDR3aa: CASSQVGSQETQYF
v_gene: TRBV4-2
j_gene: TRBJ2-5
d_gene: NA
abundance: NA